The TCR beta chain described here comes from a study of identical twins. This clonotype has more than one count but fewer than ten. Its antigen is as yet unknown. Via MiXCR, TCRdb re-called the 5' RACE reads, giving one row per CDR3 protein. The repertoire includes more than 1.5 million distinct CDR3 sequences, less than 40% of them detected once, and approximately 0.25% sits in the top ten. Study-wide results and limits: Sequences that were out-of-frame, alpha and twin-shared displayed an excess of low generation probability.

The CDR3 covers 15 residues. After removal of 0 bases from V and 5 bases from J, the junction contained 8 bases not matched to a gene. CDR1 and CDR2 from the germline V gene are SGHRS and YFSETQ. Specimen: cord blood. This receptor was identified in a newborn girl in good health. J is TRBJ2-7 and V is TRBV5-1; 7 nucleotides line up with TRBD1. The DNA for the CDR3 is TGCGCCAGCAGCTTGGAATTTGTAGGGGGCAACGAGCAGTACTTC. Residues: CASSLEFVGGNEQYF.